This T cell receptor (beta chain) was sequenced for a study of CD8 T cells in ankylosing spondylitis. This CDR3 contains 14 residues. The germline V gene has CDR1 LGHDT and CDR2 YNNKEL (reference sequence). V lost 3 bases to trimming and J lost 4 bases; unmatched junction nucleotides: 5. Study-level results: It appeared that ankylosing spondylitis blood was characterized by a TCR beta motif of roughly 8 highly homologous variants. Reportedly, matched ankylosing spondylitis synovial fluid was significantly enriched for disease-linked clones.

TCRdb itself ran the 5' RACE reads through MiXCR, one entry per CDR3 protein. The table lists 250,000 to 350,000 distinct CDR3 sequences, 20% of them singletons. In regard to this clonotype: Its antigen is currently unknown.

The receptor was isolated from a male donor with ankylosing spondylitis or in good health (not recorded which). Sequencing used blood, either unsorted or a sorted T cell fraction (not recorded which). The chain links TRBV3-1 to TRBJ2-5; 7 bases are a match to TRBD2. The CDR3 DNA sequence: TGTGCCAGCAGCCATAGGGACTACCTAGAGACCCAGTACTTC. It is translated as CASSHRDYLETQYF.